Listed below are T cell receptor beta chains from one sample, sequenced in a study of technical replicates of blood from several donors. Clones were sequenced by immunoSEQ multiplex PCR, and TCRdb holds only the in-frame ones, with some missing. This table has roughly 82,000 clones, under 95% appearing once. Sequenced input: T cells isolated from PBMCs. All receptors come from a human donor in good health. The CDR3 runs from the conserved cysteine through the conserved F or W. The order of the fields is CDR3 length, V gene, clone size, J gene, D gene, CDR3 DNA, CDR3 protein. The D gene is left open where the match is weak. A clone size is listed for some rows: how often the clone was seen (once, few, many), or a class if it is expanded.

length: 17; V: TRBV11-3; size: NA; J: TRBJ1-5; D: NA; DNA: TGTGCCAGTACAGGGCAGGGGCGGAATAGGGGCAATCAGCCCCAGCATTTT; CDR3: CASTGQGRNRGNQPQHF
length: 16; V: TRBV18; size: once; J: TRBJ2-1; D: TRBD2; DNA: TGTGCCAGCTCACTCCATCTTGGGGGGGAGAACAATGAGCAGTTCTTC; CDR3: CASSLHLGGENNEQFF
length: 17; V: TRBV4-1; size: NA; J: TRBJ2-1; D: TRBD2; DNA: TGCGCCAGCAGCCAAGATCGGGGAGCGGGGGGGCCCAATGAGCAGTTCTTC; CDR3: CASSQDRGAGGPNEQFF
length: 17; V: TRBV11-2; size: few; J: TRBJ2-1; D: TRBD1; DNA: TGTGCCAGCAGAACGACCTCCACCTGGACAGGCGCCAATGAGCAGTTCTTC; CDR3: CASRTTSTWTGANEQFF
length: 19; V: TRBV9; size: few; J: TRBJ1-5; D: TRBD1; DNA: TGTGCCAGCAGCGTAGCTAGGAAGGGACAGGTAAGTAGCAATCAGCCCCAGCATTTT; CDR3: CASSVARKGQVSSNQPQHF
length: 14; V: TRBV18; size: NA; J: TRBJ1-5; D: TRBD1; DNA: TGTGCCAGCTCACTAGGGGGCAGGGATCAGCCCCAGCATTTT; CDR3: CASSLGGRDQPQHF
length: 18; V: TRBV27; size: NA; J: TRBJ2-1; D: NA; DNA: TGTGCCAGCAGTTTAGCCCTTGGGGCACCGATCCCTTACAATGAGCAGTTCTTC; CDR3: CASSLALGAPIPYNEQFF
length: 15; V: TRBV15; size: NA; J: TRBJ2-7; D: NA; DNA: TGTGCCACCAGCAGAGAACGGCTAGATTTCTACGAGCAGTACTTC; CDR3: CATSRERLDFYEQYF
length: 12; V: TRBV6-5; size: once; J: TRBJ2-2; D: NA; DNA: TGTGCCAGTTTAGGGGAAACCGGGGAGCTGTTTTTT; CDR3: CASLGETGELFF
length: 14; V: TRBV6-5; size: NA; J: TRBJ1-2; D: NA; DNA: TGTGCCAGCAGTTACTCAGCGGCTAACTATGGCTACACCTTC; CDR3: CASSYSAANYGYTF
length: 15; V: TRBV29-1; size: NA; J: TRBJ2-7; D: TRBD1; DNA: TGCAGCGTATCAACGCCGGGACAGGCTACCTACGAGCAGTACTTC; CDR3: CSVSTPGQATYEQYF
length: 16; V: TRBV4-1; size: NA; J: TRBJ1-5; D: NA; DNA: TGCGCCAGCAGCCAAGATCAGGGGTATAGCAATCAGCCCCAGCATTTT; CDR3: CASSQDQGYSNQPQHF
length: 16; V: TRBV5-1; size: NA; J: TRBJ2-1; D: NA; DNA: TGCGCCAGCAGCTTAAACCGGGACTCTTCCTACAATGAGCAGTTCTTC; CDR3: CASSLNRDSSYNEQFF
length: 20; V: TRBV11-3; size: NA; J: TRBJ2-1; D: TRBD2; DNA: TGTGCCAGCAGCTTATTACCCCCGGCGGTAGCGGGAGGGCGCTACAATGAGCAGTTCTTC; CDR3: CASSLLPPAVAGGRYNEQFF
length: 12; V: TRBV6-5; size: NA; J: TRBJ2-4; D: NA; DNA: TGTGCCAGCAGTTACCAGGGAGGTCGGTGGTACTTC; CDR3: CASSYQGGRWYF
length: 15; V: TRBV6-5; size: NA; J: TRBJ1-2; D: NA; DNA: TGTGCCAGCAGTTACTCGACGGTGGACAGCTATGGCTACACCTTC; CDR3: CASSYSTVDSYGYTF
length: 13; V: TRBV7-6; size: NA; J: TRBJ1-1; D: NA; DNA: TGTGCCAGCAGCCTATCCGGTAGCACTGAAGCTTTCTTT; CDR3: CASSLSGSTEAFF
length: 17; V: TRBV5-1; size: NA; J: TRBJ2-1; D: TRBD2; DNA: TGCGCCAGCAGCTTCCGGGGGGGACTAGCGGGCCCGAATGAGCAGTTCTTC; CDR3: CASSFRGGLAGPNEQFF
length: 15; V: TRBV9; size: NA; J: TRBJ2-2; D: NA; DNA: TGTGCCAGCAGCGTAGGCAGTGCTAACACCGGGGAGCTGTTTTTT; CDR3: CASSVGSANTGELFF
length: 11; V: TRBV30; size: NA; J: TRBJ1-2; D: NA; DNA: TGTGCCTGGAGTGGGGGGGGTGGCTACACCTTC; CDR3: CAWSGGGGYTF
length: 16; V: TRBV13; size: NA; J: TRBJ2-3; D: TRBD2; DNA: TGTGCCAGCACCAATCTAGCGGGGGGGCTCACAGATACGCAGTATTTT; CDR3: CASTNLAGGLTDTQYF
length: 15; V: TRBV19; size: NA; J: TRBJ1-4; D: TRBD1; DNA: TGTGCCAGTAGCCCGACGGACAGGTATAATGAAAAACTGTTTTTT; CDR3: CASSPTDRYNEKLFF